This T cell receptor beta chain was identified in a study of T cells in Graves' hyperthyroidism and ophthalmopathy. TCR beta CDR3 regions were amplified from RNA. Initially, a first-round RT-PCR of the TCR CDR3 employed the HTBI primer set. Each CDR3 protein gets one entry after TCRdb re-called the multiplex PCR reads with MiXCR. Of some 300,000 distinct CDR3 sequences listed, roughly 20% are singletons. Only a few counts were recorded for this clonotype. The CDR3 extends over 19 amino acids. Germline V gene lookup returns CDR1 SGDLS and CDR2 YYNGEE. The junction had 13 bases not matched to a gene; V was cut back by 3 bases and J by 4 bases.

Sample: blood. The chain combines TRBV9 with TRBJ2-1, with 13 bases lining up with TRBD2. The source is a man aged 45-65 years with Graves' ophthalmopathy. The CDR3 here is CASSAQGTSGIGRYNEQFF. CDR3 nucleotides: TGTGCCAGCAGCGCCCAGGGGACTAGCGGGATAGGGAGATACAATGAGCAGTTCTTC.